This TCR beta chain was documented in a study of cytomegalovirus exposure and HLA in healthy donors. The PCR used 60 Vbeta and 13 Jbeta primers. Original processing notes: Later analysis identified 80 million to 90 million unique TCR beta chains, approximately 11 million shared. The repertoire was sequenced with immunoSEQ multiplex PCR; TCRdb's copy has only in-frame clones and lacks some. The V and J calls and clone size were taken over from that table, and D and trimming were inferred from the DNA. Of 120,000 or so clones listed, about 78% are singletons. With 6 bases clipped from V and 4 bases from J, the junction kept 8 bases outside the gene matches. The CDR3 runs to 15 residues. Germline V lookup: CDR1 SGDLS, CDR2 YYNGEE. Turning to this clone: No antigen is known for it.

Study-wide findings and caveats: Accounts indicate the classifier identified cytomegalovirus status with strong specificity and sensitivity. Among immune exposure information, only CMV serostatus was available. Sequencing depth roughly uniform across donors was assumed in presence/absence analyses.

This sequence joins TRBV9 and TRBJ2-1, with 9 bases identical to TRBD1. The sequencing sample was made of PBMCs. This sequence originates from a female donor in good health and CMV-seronegative. The CDR3 sequence: CASNRAGQGYNEQFF. DNA for the CDR3: TGTGCCAGCAACCGCGCAGGACAGGGGTACAATGAGCAGTTCTTC.